A selection of T cell receptor beta chains follows, all from one sample in a study of radiation and T cells in renal cell carcinoma. Using immunoSEQ multiplex PCR, the repertoire was profiled, and TCRdb retains in-frame clones only, with some absent. The sample shows about 160,000 clones, 88% of them seen only once. The sample consisted of blood, taken from a patient whose treatment included radiotherapy and nephrectomy. The receptors stem from a woman between 70 and 85 years old with renal cell carcinoma. Both conserved end residues are part of each CDR3. D genes are given only for firm matches. For some rows the clone size is stated as once, few or many, or as a class when expanded; others skip it.

>TRBJ2-7|once|TRBD1|TRBV7-2
CASSLATGLGYEQYF
TGTGCCAGCAGCTTAGCGACAGGGCTTGGTTACGAGCAGTACTTC
>TRBJ2-1|-|TRBD2|TRBV7-3
CASSTSGGPWNEQFF
TGTGCCAGCAGCACCAGCGGGGGGCCGTGGAATGAGCAGTTCTTC
>TRBJ2-3|-|-|TRBV19
CASSIGGPGSTDTQYF
TGTGCCAGTAGTATAGGCGGACCGGGTAGCACAGATACGCAGTATTTT
>TRBJ1-1|-|-|TRBV28
CASWELPNTEAFF
TGTGCCTCGTGGGAACTCCCGAACACTGAAGCTTTCTTT
>TRBJ1-2|-|TRBD1|TRBV27
CASSFAGGGYGYTF
TGTGCCAGCAGTTTCGCAGGGGGAGGGTATGGCTACACCTTC
>TRBJ1-2|-|-|TRBV18
CASSPQLPGRGNYGYTF
TGTGCCAGCTCACCGCAGTTACCGGGACGGGGAAACTATGGCTACACCTTC
>TRBJ1-1|-|-|TRBV6-5
CASGLGGTEAFF
TGTGCCAGCGGGCTTGGGGGAACTGAAGCTTTCTTT
>TRBJ2-1|-|TRBD2|TRBV9
CASSTGDSGGYNEQFF
TGTGCCAGCAGTACCGGGGATAGCGGGGGATACAATGAGCAGTTCTTC
>TRBJ1-1|once|TRBD1|TRBV5-4
CASSTRVTGKTEAFF
TGTGCCAGCAGCACCCGGGTGACAGGGAAGACTGAAGCTTTCTTT
>TRBJ2-3|-|TRBD2|TRBV6-1
CASSEQISGSIIGTDTQYF
TGTGCCAGCAGTGAACAAATTAGCGGGAGTATAATAGGGACAGATACGCAGTATTTT
>TRBJ1-3|-|TRBD1|TRBV5-4
CASSARDRPGNTIYF
TGTGCCAGCAGCGCCCGGGACAGACCTGGAAACACCATATATTTT
>TRBJ2-1|-|-|TRBV9
CASRNPIGGGQFF
TGTGCCAGCAGGAATCCCATCGGCGGGGGCCAGTTCTTC
>TRBJ1-1|-|TRBD1|TRBV19
CASSLTGDTEAFF
TGTGCCAGTAGCTTGACAGGGGACACTGAAGCTTTCTTT
>TRBJ2-1|-|TRBD1|TRBV2
CASSGGTADHYNEQFF
TGTGCCAGCAGTGGAGGGACAGCCGATCACTACAATGAGCAGTTCTTC
>TRBJ1-1|-|-|TRBV19
CASSIGARNTEAFF
TGTGCCAGTAGTATCGGCGCTCGGAACACTGAAGCTTTCTTT
>TRBJ1-2|-|-|TRBV27
CASSLTANYGYTF
TGTGCCAGCAGTTTAACAGCTAACTATGGCTACACCTTC
>TRBJ1-2|-|-|TRBV27
CASSFGQNYGYTF
TGTGCCAGCAGTTTTGGTCAGAACTATGGCTACACCTTC
>TRBJ1-1|few|-|TRBV30
CAWLTAEAFF
TGTGCCTGGTTAACCGCAGAAGCTTTCTTT
>TRBJ1-1|-|TRBD1|TRBV7-9
CASSPRTGGPSDAFF
TGTGCCAGCAGCCCACGGACAGGGGGCCCCTCGGATGCTTTCTTT
>TRBJ1-6|-|TRBD1|TRBV6-6
CASWGQANSPLHF
TGTGCCAGCTGGGGACAGGCGAATTCACCCCTCCACTTT
>TRBJ2-3|-|-|TRBV18
CASSPTSTSDTQYF
TGTGCCAGCTCACCGACTAGTACGTCGGATACGCAGTATTTT
>TRBJ2-1|-|TRBD2|TRBV28
CASRRGAYNEQFF
TGTGCCAGCAGGCGGGGGGCATACAATGAGCAGTTCTTC
>TRBJ2-3|-|TRBD2|TRBV19
CASSSTSGRSTDTQYF
TGTGCCAGTAGTAGCACTAGCGGGCGCAGCACAGATACGCAGTATTTT
>TRBJ1-2|-|-|TRBV9
CASSAKTGAYGYTF
TGTGCCAGCAGCGCGAAGACAGGTGCCTATGGCTACACCTTC
>TRBJ1-5|-|-|TRBV19
CASSIDGGQNQPQHF
TGTGCCAGTAGTATAGATGGAGGACAAAATCAGCCCCAGCATTTT
>TRBJ2-1|-|-|TRBV9
CASSVGDWLEQFF
TGTGCCAGCAGCGTAGGCGATTGGCTTGAGCAGTTCTTC
>TRBJ1-1|-|-|TRBV6-6
CASTHGGGHTEAFF
TGTGCCAGCACTCATGGAGGGGGACACACTGAAGCTTTCTTT
>TRBJ1-6|once|TRBD1|TRBV5-4
CASSVGTGNNSPLHF
TGTGCCAGCAGCGTAGGGACAGGGAATAATTCACCCCTCCACTTT
>TRBJ2-1|once|-|TRBV5-4
CASSLVGEQFF
TGTGCCAGCAGCTTGGTAGGTGAGCAGTTCTTC
>TRBJ2-3|-|-|TRBV5-6
CASSLPRGKNTQYF
TGTGCCAGCAGCTTGCCCAGGGGTAAAAATACGCAGTATTTT